This T cell receptor beta chain was retrieved from a study of beta chain features in type 1 diabetes. This clone was seen a few times. The CDR3 covers 17 residues. The ends lost 5 bases at V and 4 bases at J; junction bases unmatched: 10. Germline CDR1 SGHTA, CDR2 FQGNSA. The investigators reverse transcribed all of the isolated RNA, so they sequenced expressed TCRB transcripts. Clones were read by immunoSEQ multiplex PCR, and TCRdb kept only the in-frame ones, dropping some. The sample carries hundreds of thousands of clones, 14% recorded once. The TCR comes from a middle-aged woman in good health. Sample: naive CD4+ T cells from blood. V usage is TRBV7-2 and J usage is TRBJ2-5, with 13 bases aligning to TRBD2. CDR3 nucleotide sequence: TGTGCCAGCAGCCTTGGGACTAGCGGGGCCTCGGGAGAGACCCAGTACTTC. It codes for CASSLGTSGASGETQYF.